Below, 27 T cell receptor beta chains from the same sample are listed, as sequenced in a study of early T cells in non-severe SARS-CoV-2 infection. TCRdb fed the 5' RACE reads into MiXCR, producing one record per CDR3 protein. The sample includes about 48,000 distinct CDR3 sequences, roughly 13% of them seen just once. The sequencing sample was made of whole blood. The receptors were sampled from an adult who was a healthcare worker with PCR-confirmed SARS-CoV-2 infection or an uninfected control (not recorded which).

There are many counts of this clonotype. The V call is TRBV2, the J call TRBJ2-1; possible D gene TRBD2, 6 bases. The length of the CDR3 is 14 residues. Trimming removed 10 bases from V and 3 bases from J, with 16 bases in between. Germline V gives CDR1 SNHLY, CDR2 FYNNEI. The CDR3 reads CATTRAGNYNEQFF. In nucleotides, the CDR3 is TGTGCCACAACTCGGGCGGGAAACTACAATGAGCAGTTCTTC.

This clonotype has at least ten counts. The rearrangement joins TRBV6-2 or TRBV6-3 to TRBJ2-7, with a tentative D call TRBD2 (5 bases). V gave up 8 bases and J gave up 2 bases, with 16 bases separating them. The CDR3 covers 14 residues. CDR1 MNHEY and CDR2 SVGEGT come from the germline V gene. In DNA, the CDR3 is TGTGCCAGCTCCAACGACGGCGGGCCCTACGAGCAGTACTTC. It encodes CASSNDGGPYEQYF.

This clonotype was observed many times. The V and J genes are TRBV4-1 and TRBJ2-7; D perhaps matches TRBD1 (5 bases). The V end was cut by 1 base, the J end by 2 bases, with 6 bases between. The CDR3 spans 13 residues. The germline gives CDR1 MGHRA, CDR2 YSYEKL. The CDR3 region is CASSQGRAYEQYF. The CDR3 nucleotides are TGCGCCAGCAGCCAAGGCAGGGCCTACGAGCAGTACTTC.

The table lists this clonotype with a few counts. This chain connects TRBV12-5 to TRBJ2-3; 7 nucleotides line up with TRBD2. The CDR3 is made up of 12 amino acids. The germline gives CDR1 LGHNT, CDR2 FRNRAP. The junction had 6 bases not matched to a gene; V was cut back by 6 bases and J by 9 bases. The CDR3 DNA reads as TGTGCTAGTGGCTTGCGGGAGAACACGCAGTATTTT. It yields the protein CASGLRENTQYF.

This clonotype was counted a few times. The CDR3, as DNA: TGTGCCAGCAGTTCATTCTACGAGCAGTACTTC. It encodes CASSSFYEQYF. The chain recombines TRBV27 with TRBJ2-7; D gene unclear. Deletions cut 4 bases from V and 3 bases from J, with 4 bases between. The CDR3 has 11 residues. Germline CDR1 MNHEY, CDR2 SMNVEV (reference sequence).

The chain joins TRBV2 to TRBJ1-6; no clear D gene. The germline CDR1 and CDR2 sequences are SNHLY and FYNNEI. The CDR3 is 15 amino acids. The V end was cut by 4 bases, the J end by 5 bases, with 12 bases between. CDR3 in DNA: TGTGCCAGCAGTGCCCCGGGAATTCATAATTCACCCCTCCACTTT. It encodes CASSAPGIHNSPLHF.

The chain has TRBV5-6 and TRBJ1-1; the D is unclear. CDR3 length equals 13 residues. The germline CDR1 and CDR2 sequences are SGHDT and YYEEEE. Between the trimmed V and J ends, which lost 4 bases and 4 bases, there was a span of 11 bases. The DNA for the CDR3 is TGTGCCAGCAGCCCCCAGGAGAGCACTGAAGCTTTCTTT. Its translation: CASSPQESTEAFF.

This clonotype was detected ten times or more. This chain joins TRBV15 and TRBJ1-1; TRBD1 might be the D (5 bases). The CDR3 has 14 amino acids. CDR1 and CDR2 from the germline V gene are LNHNV and YYDKDF (reference sequence). V was cut by 9 bases and J by 5 bases, with 19 bases left in between. The DNA for the CDR3 is TGTGCCACACTAGGCAGGGCGGAAAGGACTGAAGCTTTCTTT. Amino acid sequence: CATLGRAERTEAFF.

The rearrangement uses TRBV7-6 and TRBJ1-1; tentative D call: TRBD1 (5 bases). The CDR3 totals 14 residues. Germline V gives CDR1 SGHVS, CDR2 FNYEAQ. V gave up 0 bases and J gave up 6 bases, with 11 bases separating them. DNA for the CDR3: TGTGCCAGCAGCTTAGCGGGGGGGGTGGCTGAAGCTTTCTTT. It translates to CASSLAGGVAEAFF.

Regarding this clonotype: A much larger clone lies one base from this, so it may be a read error. The chain carries TRBV18 and TRBJ2-5, with D hard to call. Germline V gene data show CDR1 as KGHSH and CDR2 as LQKENI. CDR3 length equals 14 residues. The CDR3 sequence: CASSPATSQETRYF. For the CDR3, the DNA is TGTGCCAGCTCACCCGCTACATCCCAAGAGACCCGGTACTTC.

V usage is TRBV19 and J usage is TRBJ2-7; 12 bases match TRBD2. This CDR3 is built from 15 residues. The V and J ends lost 9 bases and 1 base, in that order; junction bases with no gene match: 7. Germline V gene data show CDR1 as LNHDA and CDR2 as SQIVND (reference sequence). The CDR3 DNA reads TGTGCCAGCTCCATACTAGCGGGAGGATCCTACGAGCAGTACTTC. It codes for CASSILAGGSYEQYF.

This clonotype has just a few counts. The V gene is TRBV2, the J gene TRBJ2-7; 8 bases map to TRBD1. This CDR3 region has 14 residues. Germline V gene data show CDR1 as SNHLY and CDR2 as FYNNEI. The junction had 12 bases not matched to a gene; V was cut back by 11 bases and J by 3 bases. The CDR3 region has the DNA TGTGCCGGATCCGGGACAGGATCCCTCTACGAGCAGTACTTC. As protein: CAGSGTGSLYEQYF.

This clonotype was detected many times. The rearrangement uses TRBV10-2 and TRBJ1-1; 8 bases are a match to TRBD1. The J segment lost 2 bases and the V segment lost 6 bases, leaving 11 bases of the junction unmatched. Germline V lookup: CDR1 WSHSY, CDR2 SAAADI. This CDR3 has 16 amino acids. The CDR3 sequence is CASRALDRGQNTEAFF. The CDR3 coding sequence is TGCGCCAGCAGGGCCCTAGACAGGGGTCAAAACACTGAAGCTTTCTTT.

This clonotype was seen a handful of times. This rearrangement joins TRBV2 to TRBJ1-2; 7 bases line up with TRBD1. The trim removed 4 bases at V and 7 bases at J, leaving 0 bases unmatched. The CDR3 sequence is 11 residues long. From germline, CDR1 is SNHLY and CDR2 FYNNEI. The CDR3 coding sequence is TGTGCCAGCAGTGGGACAGGTGGCTACACCTTC. As protein: CASSGTGGYTF.

The chain employs TRBV6-5 and TRBJ2-7; 7 nucleotides align to TRBD2. Trimming took 0 bases from V and 6 from J; bases not matched to a gene: 5. CDR1 and CDR2 (germline): MNHEY, SVGAGI. The CDR3 is 14 amino acids. CDR3 nucleotide sequence: TGTGCCAGCAGTTACTCGGGGACTAAAGGCGAGCAGTACTTC. This translates into CASSYSGTKGEQYF.

V gene TRBV6-5 combines with J gene TRBJ1-1; 7 bases line up with TRBD1. Germline loops: CDR1 MNHEY, CDR2 SVGAGI. The CDR3 contains 16 residues. V dropped 5 bases and J dropped 1; count of bases not matched to a gene: 10. As DNA, the CDR3 is TGTGCCAGCAGTCTTCACAGGGGAGCGAGGAACACTGAAGCTTTCTTT. Its translation is CASSLHRGARNTEAFF.

Details on this clonotype: A read error may be the cause here, since a much bigger clone is one base away. This chain connects TRBV12-3 or TRBV12-4 to TRBJ1-3; D ambiguous. The CDR3 has 13 residues. Trimming removed 5 bases at V and 2 bases at J, with 7 bases between. The CDR3 sequence: CASSGYPGNTIYF. CDR3 bases: TGTGCCAGCAGTGGTTACCCTGGAAACACCATATATTTT.

The chain is built from TRBV6-5 and TRBJ2-2; the D gene is possibly TRBD1 (6 bases). The CDR3 length is 15 residues. The V end was cut by 7 bases, the J end by 2 bases, with 14 bases between. Germline values: CDR1 MNHEY, CDR2 SVGAGI. CDR3 nucleotides: TGTGCCAGCAAAGGACAGCTGGTTAACACCGGGGAGCTGTTTTTT. Protein sequence: CASKGQLVNTGELFF.

This clonotype was recorded many times. The CDR3 nucleotides are TGTGCCAGCAGCTTAGATTGGCGCAGGGAAGCTGGAAACACCATATATTTT. This translates into CASSLDWRREAGNTIYF. The chain links TRBV11-2 to TRBJ1-3, with D tentatively TRBD1 (5 bases). V shed 0 bases and J shed 2 bases, with 14 bases lying between them. This CDR3 spans 17 amino acids. CDR1 and CDR2 from the germline V gene are SGHAT and FQNNGV.

This clonotype appeared a few times. This sequence joins TRBV29-1 and TRBJ2-1, with D maybe TRBD2 (5 bases). The CDR3 is 13 amino acids. Germline values: CDR1 SQVTM, CDR2 ANQGSEA. V lost 4 bases to trimming and J lost 0 bases, with 7 bases between them. The chain's CDR3 is CSVAGSSYNEQFF. CDR3 DNA: TGCAGCGTTGCGGGGAGCTCCTACAATGAGCAGTTCTTC.

This clonotype came up many times. The CDR3 spells CASSIEGRQGKNTIYF. CDR3 DNA sequence: TGCGCCAGCAGCATCGAAGGGAGACAGGGGAAAAACACCATATATTTT. The chain employs TRBV5-1 and TRBJ1-3; 8 bases are a match to TRBD1. The CDR3 consists of 16 residues. Germline V gene lookup returns CDR1 SGHRS and CDR2 YFSETQ. V lost 4 bases, J lost 6 bases, and 12 bases stayed unmatched.

This chain links TRBV29-1 with TRBJ2-4, with D perhaps matching TRBD1 (7 bases). V lost 3 bases to trimming and J lost 7 bases, with 13 bases between them. CDR3 length equals 13 residues. Germline V CDR1 and CDR2: SQVTM, ANQGSEA. The CDR3 spells CSVDGQGGNIQYF. In DNA, the CDR3 is TGCAGCGTTGATGGCCAGGGGGGCAACATTCAGTACTTC.

The chain links TRBV5-4 to TRBJ1-2, with D possibly being TRBD1 (6 bases). Germline CDR1 SGHNT, CDR2 YYREEE (reference sequence). The CDR3 is made up of 15 amino acids. Trimming shortened V by 2 bases and J by 0 bases, and 11 bases separated the two germline ends. The chain's CDR3 is CASSFGQSTNYGYTF. Here the CDR3 DNA reads TGTGCCAGCAGCTTTGGACAGTCTACTAACTATGGCTACACCTTC.

This clonotype was observed a few times. CDR3 bases: TGCAGTGCTAGAGATCTCTCACAGCCCCAGCATTTT. Translation: CSARDLSQPQHF. The V and J genes are TRBV20-1 and TRBJ1-5; no clear D gene. Germline-derived CDR1 and CDR2 are DFQATT and SNEGSKA (reference sequence). CDR3 length equals 12 residues. Trimming stripped 0 bases from V and 7 bases from J, with 7 bases between.

The chain carries TRBV11-3 and TRBJ2-2; a possible D gene is TRBD1 (5 bases). This CDR3 is built from 14 residues. The V end was cut by 4 bases, the J end by 3 bases, with 9 bases between. The germline CDR1 and CDR2 sequences are SGHNT and YENEEA. The DNA of the CDR3 is TGTGCCAGCAGCTCAGGACAATACACCGGGGAGCTGTTTTTT. Translating gives CASSSGQYTGELFF.

V gene TRBV7-8 combines with J gene TRBJ1-4; D ambiguous. Germline V gives CDR1 SGHVS, CDR2 FQNEAQ. The CDR3 extends over 14 amino acids. The ends were cut back, 5 bases at V and 4 bases at J, with 11 bases in the middle. Written as DNA, the CDR3 is TGTGCCAGCAGCCCCTCGAGGGTTAATGAAAAACTGTTTTTT. It specifies CASSPSRVNEKLFF.

This clonotype was observed at least ten times. CDR3 in DNA: TGTGCCATCAGTGAGTCCGGGACAGTTGAAAAACTGTTTTTT. Translation gives CAISESGTVEKLFF. The V gene is TRBV10-3, the J gene TRBJ1-4; 7 bases line up with TRBD1. This CDR3 has 14 residues. The germline V gene encodes CDR1 ENHRY and CDR2 SYGVKD. Losses at the gene ends were 0 bases for V and 7 bases for J; bases not matched to a gene: 2.